This T cell receptor beta chain was identified during a study of blood T cell repertoires in COVID-19. Study as a whole: T cells, B-cell-depleted T cells, or PBMCs provided the cDNA or gDNA that served as material.

The table came from immunoSEQ multiplex PCR; TCRdb's copy has only in-frame clones and leaves some out. Here the sample spans 120,000 or so clones, more than 75% being singletons. Germline V gives CDR1 MNHEY, CDR2 SVGEGT. The V and J ends lost 6 bases and 1 base respectively, with 22 bases between them. CDR3 length: 18 amino acids. Sample: peripheral blood. This TCR derives from a man aged 55-75 years with acute or convalescent COVID-19. The rearrangement links TRBV6-2 or TRBV6-3 to TRBJ1-5; TRBD1 might be the D (5 bases). The CDR3 sequence: CASSSQGFSLGSNQPQHF. In DNA, the CDR3 is TGTGCCAGCAGCTCTCAGGGCTTCTCTCTTGGAAGCAATCAGCCCCAGCATTTT.